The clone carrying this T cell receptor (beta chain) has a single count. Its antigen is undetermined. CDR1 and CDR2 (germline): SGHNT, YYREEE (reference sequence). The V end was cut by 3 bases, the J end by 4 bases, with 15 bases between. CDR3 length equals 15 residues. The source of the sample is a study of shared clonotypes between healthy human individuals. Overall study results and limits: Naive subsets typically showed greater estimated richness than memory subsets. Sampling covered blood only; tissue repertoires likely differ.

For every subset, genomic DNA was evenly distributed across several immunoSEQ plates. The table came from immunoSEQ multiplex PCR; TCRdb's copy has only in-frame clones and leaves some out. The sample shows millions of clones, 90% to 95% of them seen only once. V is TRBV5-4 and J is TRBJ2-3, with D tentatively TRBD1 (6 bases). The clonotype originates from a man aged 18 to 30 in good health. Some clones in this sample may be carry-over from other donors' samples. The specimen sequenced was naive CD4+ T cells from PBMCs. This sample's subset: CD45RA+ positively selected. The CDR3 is CASSWGRNRADTQYF. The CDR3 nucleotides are TGTGCCAGCAGCTGGGGGCGAAACCGGGCAGATACGCAGTATTTT.